The clone carrying this T cell receptor (beta chain) has a single count. What it recognizes is unknown. The sequencing template was cDNA reverse transcribed from extracted RNA. Sequencing used immunoSEQ multiplex PCR; TCRdb keeps in-frame clones, though not all of them. The sample has around 82,000 clones, roughly 50% seen once; the top ten hold about 6%. This entry comes from a study of CD8+ T cells in alopecia areata. General observations from the study: Compared with mice, patients displayed less clear TCR sharing, possibly for HLA-related reasons. Especially in alopecia totalis/universalis, lesional scalp showed greater clonality than normal scalp did.

Both peripheral blood and punch biopsies of lesional scalp skin were obtained from patients who had alopecia areata. The germline V and J ends were trimmed by 6 bases and 3 bases, with 7 bases remaining between them. Germline CDR1 is LNHNV and CDR2 is YYDKDF (reference sequence). CDR3 length equals 12 residues. The specimen was NKG2D-high CD8+ T cells sorted from blood. The rearrangement uses TRBV15 and TRBJ2-3, with TRBD2 as a possible D gene (6 bases). This clonotype originated in a human donor with alopecia areata. CDR3 in DNA: TGTGCCACCAGGGGACTTACAGATACGCAGTATTTT. As protein: CATRGLTDTQYF.